This TCR beta chain originates from a study of metastatic and nonmetastatic thyroid tumors. Patients had received no treatment of any kind before thyroid surgery. This clone qualifies as medium-sized. Using MiXCR, TCRdb reanalyzed the PCR reads. The data hold over 13,000 clones, with roughly a quarter observed a single time. CDR3 length: 17 residues. J was trimmed by 6 bases and V by 4 bases; bases with no gene match: 15. Per the germline V gene, CDR1 is SGHVS and CDR2 is FQNEAQ. Material: tumor tissue. The chain joins TRBV7-8 to TRBJ2-7; TRBD2 aligns across 10 bases. This sequence originates from a female donor with papillary thyroid cancer or a benign thyroid nodule (not recorded which). Some clones in this sample may be carry-over from other donors' samples. This CDR3 is CASSSDISGGTLSEQYF. The DNA for the CDR3 is TGTGCCAGCAGCTCAGATATTAGCGGGGGGACCTTATCCGAGCAGTACTTC.